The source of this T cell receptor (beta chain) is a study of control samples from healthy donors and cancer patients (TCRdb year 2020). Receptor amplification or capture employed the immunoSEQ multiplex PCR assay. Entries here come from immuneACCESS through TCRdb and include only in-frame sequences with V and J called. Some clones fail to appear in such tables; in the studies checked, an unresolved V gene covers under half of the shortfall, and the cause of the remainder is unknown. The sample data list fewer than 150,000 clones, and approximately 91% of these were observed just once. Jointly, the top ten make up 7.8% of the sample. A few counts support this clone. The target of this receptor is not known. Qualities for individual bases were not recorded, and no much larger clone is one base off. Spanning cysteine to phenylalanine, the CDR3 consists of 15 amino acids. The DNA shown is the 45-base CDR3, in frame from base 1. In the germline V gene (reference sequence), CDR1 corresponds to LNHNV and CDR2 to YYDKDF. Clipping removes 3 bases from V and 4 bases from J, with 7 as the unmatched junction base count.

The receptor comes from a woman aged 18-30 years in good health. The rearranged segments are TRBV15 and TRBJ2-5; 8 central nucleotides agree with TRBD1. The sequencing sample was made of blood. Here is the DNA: TGTGCCACCAGCAGTGACAGGGGAAAGGTAGAGACCCAGTACTTC. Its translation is CATSSDRGKVETQYF.